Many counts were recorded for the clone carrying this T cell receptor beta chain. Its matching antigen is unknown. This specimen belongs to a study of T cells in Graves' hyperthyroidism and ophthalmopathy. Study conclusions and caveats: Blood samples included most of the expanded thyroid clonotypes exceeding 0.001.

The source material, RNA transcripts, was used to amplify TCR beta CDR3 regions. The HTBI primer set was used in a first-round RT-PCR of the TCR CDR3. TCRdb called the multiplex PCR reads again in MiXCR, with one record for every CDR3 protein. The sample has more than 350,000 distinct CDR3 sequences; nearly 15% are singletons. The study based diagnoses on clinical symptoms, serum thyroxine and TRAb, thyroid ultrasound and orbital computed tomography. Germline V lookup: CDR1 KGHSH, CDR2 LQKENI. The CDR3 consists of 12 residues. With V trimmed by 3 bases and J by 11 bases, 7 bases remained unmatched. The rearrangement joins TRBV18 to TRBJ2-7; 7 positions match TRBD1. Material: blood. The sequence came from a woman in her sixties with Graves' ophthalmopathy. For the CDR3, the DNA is TGTGCCAGCTCACCCGGCAGCCAGGGGGAGTACTTC. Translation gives CASSPGSQGEYF.